Here is one TCR beta chain with its context. No antigen is known for it. This specimen belongs to a study of cytomegalovirus exposure and HLA in healthy donors. Study in general: Earlier, 95 million to 130 million unique TCR beta sequences were recovered from around 190 million T cells by an analysis. Study-wide points: Listed as cytomegalovirus-associated were 150 or so TCR beta chains. Cytomegalovirus status, reportedly, was diagnosed with high specificity and sensitivity by the classifier.

CDR3 size: 16 residues. V gave up 4 bases and J gave up 1 base; unmatched junction bases: 6. Germline assignment: CDR1 SGHRS and CDR2 YFSETQ. PCR involved 60 Vbeta and 13 Jbeta primers. TCRdb's table, derived via immunoSEQ multiplex PCR, lists solely in-frame clones and lacks some. With roughly 140,000 clones in the sample, the ten largest clones hold roughly 3%. The clonotype originates from a man between 35 and 55 years old in good health and CMV-seronegative. Sequences were obtained from PBMCs. The chain is built from TRBV5-1 and TRBJ2-5, with 11 nucleotides matching TRBD1. CDR3 loop: CASSPRTGGSQETQYF. CDR3 DNA: TGCGCCAGCAGCCCCCGGACAGGGGGCTCCCAAGAGACCCAGTACTTC.